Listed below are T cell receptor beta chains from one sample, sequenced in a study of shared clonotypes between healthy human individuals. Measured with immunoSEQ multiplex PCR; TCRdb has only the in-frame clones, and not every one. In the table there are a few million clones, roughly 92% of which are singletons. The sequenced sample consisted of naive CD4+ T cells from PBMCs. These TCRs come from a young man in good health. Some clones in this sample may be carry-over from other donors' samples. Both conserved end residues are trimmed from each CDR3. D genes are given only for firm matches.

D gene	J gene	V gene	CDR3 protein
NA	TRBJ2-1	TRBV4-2	ASSQTGRSSYNEQF
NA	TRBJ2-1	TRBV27	ASVPQGPTYNEQF
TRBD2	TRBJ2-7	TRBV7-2	ASSYVSGTEQY
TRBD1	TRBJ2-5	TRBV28	ASSRRTGAYQETQY
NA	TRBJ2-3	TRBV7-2	ASSFTAAVTDTQY
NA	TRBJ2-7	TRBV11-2	ASSFHEQY
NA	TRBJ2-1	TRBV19	ASSKGGSYNEQF
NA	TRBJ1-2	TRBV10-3	AISTAAGYYGYT
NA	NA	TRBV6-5	ASRPTRTYEQY
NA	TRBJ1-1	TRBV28	ASSLLGQVNTEAF
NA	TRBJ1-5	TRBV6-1	ASLRDVDSNQPQH
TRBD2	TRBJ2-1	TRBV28	ASITPAGAPYNEQF
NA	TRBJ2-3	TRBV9	ASSVGGIQTDTQY
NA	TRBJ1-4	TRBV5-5	ASSSYGPPGEKLF
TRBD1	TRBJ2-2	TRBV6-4	ASSVGTGATGELF
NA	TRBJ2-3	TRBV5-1	ASSPPGVGDTQY
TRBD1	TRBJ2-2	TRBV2	ASTGGFTNTGELF
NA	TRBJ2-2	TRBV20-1	SAKGTGELF
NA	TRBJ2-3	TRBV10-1	ASSESGLGTDTQY
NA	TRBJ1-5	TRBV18	ASSPFDGAGNQPQH
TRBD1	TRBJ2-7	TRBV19	ASSTRQGGAYEQY
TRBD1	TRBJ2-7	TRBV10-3	AITTGVAYEQY
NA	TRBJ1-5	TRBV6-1	ASTETLGHGQPQH
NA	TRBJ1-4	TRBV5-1	ASSRDSSNEKLF
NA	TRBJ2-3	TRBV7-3	ASSLTGGYTDTQY
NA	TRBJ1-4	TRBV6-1	ASRGAANEKLF
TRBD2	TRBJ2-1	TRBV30	AWTSGKLPYNEQF
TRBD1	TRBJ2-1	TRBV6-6	ASRTGVGNEQF